This T cell receptor beta chain was sequenced for a study of blood T cell repertoires in COVID-19. Overall study context: Sample material is recorded as cDNA or gDNA derived from T cells, B-cell-depleted T cells, or PBMCs.

Original handling: Amplification with reference gene primers provided the estimates of nucleated cell counts. Profiled with immunoSEQ multiplex PCR; TCRdb holds only in-frame clones, not every one. That table supplies the V and J calls and clone size; D and trimming were determined from the DNA. There are roughly 260,000 clones in the sample; more than 70% occur only once, and approximately 2.3% lies in the top ten. Trimming removed 1 base at V and 8 bases at J, with 12 bases between. Germline V CDR1 and CDR2: LGHNA, YSLEER. CDR3 length: 14 amino acids. Sequenced material: peripheral blood. The source of this sequence is a woman aged 45-59 years with acute or convalescent COVID-19. V and J are TRBV4-3 and TRBJ2-1, with D possibly matching TRBD1 (6 bases). CDR3 residues: CASSQGPGEYEQFF. The CDR3 region has the DNA TGCGCCAGCAGCCAAGGCCCAGGGGAATATGAGCAGTTCTTC.